Sequencing of this TCR beta chain was carried out in a study of T-cell reconstitution after alpha-beta-depleted transplantation in children. Preparation of the TCRbeta library involved a method that used unique molecular identifiers. MiXCR, applied by TCRdb to the PCR reads, yields one record per CDR3 protein. The data show over 200,000 distinct CDR3 sequences, roughly 10% seen once. Per the germline V gene, CDR1 is SGHRS and CDR2 is YFSETQ. After removal of 3 bases from V and 2 bases from J, the junction contained 5 bases not matched to a gene. This CDR3 has 14 amino acids. This clonotype was seen repeatedly, ten times or more.

Sequenced here: PBMCs from the stem cell graft donor, sampled from the stem cell graft. The receptor comes from a human donor who donated a stem cell graft to a child with acute lymphoblastic leukemia. The genes are TRBV5-1 and TRBJ2-7; 7 bases line up with TRBD1. As DNA, the CDR3 is TGCGCCAGCAGCTACACAGGGGTAACCTACGAGCAGTACTTC. Protein: CASSYTGVTYEQYF.